Detailed here is one T cell receptor beta chain. The antigen is not known. A deep-level run was used for the assay. Splitting of each subset's genomic DNA was done evenly across several immunoSEQ plates. Data came from immunoSEQ multiplex PCR; TCRdb stores just in-frame clones and leaves some out. The sample carries a few hundred thousand clones, around 80% recorded once. This sample stems from a study of shared clonotypes between healthy human individuals. About 90 million PBMCs were counted before genomic DNA extraction. The V and J ends lost 4 bases and 6 bases, in that order; junction bases with no gene match: 9. There are 15 residues in the CDR3. Germline V lookup: CDR1 SGDLS, CDR2 YYNGEE. Study-level results: There were few donors, and this limited the genetic and exposure-history diversity represented.

Sequenced: PBMCs. This clonotype was sampled from a woman aged 40-49 years in good health. Some clones in this sample may be carry-over from other donors' samples. The rearrangement links TRBV9 to TRBJ1-5; 8 positions match TRBD1. The CDR3 nucleotides are TGTGCCAGCAGCTCGACAGGGGATGTGGGTCAGCCCCAGCATTTT. This translates into CASSSTGDVGQPQHF.